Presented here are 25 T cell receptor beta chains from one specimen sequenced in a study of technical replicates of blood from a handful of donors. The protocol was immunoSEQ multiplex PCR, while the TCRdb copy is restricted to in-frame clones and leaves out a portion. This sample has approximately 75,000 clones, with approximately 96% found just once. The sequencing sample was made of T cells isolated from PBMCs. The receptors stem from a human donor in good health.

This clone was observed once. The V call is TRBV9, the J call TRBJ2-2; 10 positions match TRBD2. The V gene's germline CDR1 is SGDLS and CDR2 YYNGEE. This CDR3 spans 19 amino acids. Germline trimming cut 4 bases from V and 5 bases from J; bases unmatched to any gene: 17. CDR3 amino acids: CASSPRDSAGGPGTGELFF. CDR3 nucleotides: TGTGCCAGCAGCCCCAGGGATTCAGCGGGAGGGCCGGGGACCGGGGAGCTGTTTTTT.

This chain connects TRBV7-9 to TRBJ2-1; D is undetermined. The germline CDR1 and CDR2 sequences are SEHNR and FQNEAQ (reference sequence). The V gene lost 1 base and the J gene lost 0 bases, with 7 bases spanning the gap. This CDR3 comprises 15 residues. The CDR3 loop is CASSLELLSYNEQFF. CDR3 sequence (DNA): TGTGCCAGCAGCTTAGAACTACTCTCCTACAATGAGCAGTTCTTC.

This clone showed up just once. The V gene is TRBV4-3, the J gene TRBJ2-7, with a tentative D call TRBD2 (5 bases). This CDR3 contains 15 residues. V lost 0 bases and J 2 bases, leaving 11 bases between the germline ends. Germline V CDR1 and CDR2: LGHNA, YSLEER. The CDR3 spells CASSQERAVPYEQYF. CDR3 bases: TGCGCCAGCAGCCAAGAGAGGGCGGTCCCCTACGAGCAGTACTTC.

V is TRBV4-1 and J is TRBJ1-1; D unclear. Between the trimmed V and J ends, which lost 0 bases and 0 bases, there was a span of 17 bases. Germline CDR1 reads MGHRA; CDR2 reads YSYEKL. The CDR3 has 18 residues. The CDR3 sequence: CASSQEPQAGRVNTEAFF. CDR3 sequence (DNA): TGCGCCAGCAGCCAAGAGCCCCAGGCGGGAAGGGTGAACACTGAAGCTTTCTTT.

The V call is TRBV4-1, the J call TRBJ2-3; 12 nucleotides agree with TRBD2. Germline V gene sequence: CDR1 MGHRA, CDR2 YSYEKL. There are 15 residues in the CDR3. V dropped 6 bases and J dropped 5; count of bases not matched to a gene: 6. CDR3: CASRRLAGVIDTQYF. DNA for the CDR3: TGCGCCAGCAGACGACTAGCGGGAGTCATAGATACGCAGTATTTT.

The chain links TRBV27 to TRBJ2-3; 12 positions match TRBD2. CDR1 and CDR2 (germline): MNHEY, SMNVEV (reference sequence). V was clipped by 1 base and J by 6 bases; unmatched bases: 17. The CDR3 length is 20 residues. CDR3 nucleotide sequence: TGTGCCAGCAGTTTATATACCGCGCGGAGGACTAGCGGGATTAGTGATACGCAGTATTTT. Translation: CASSLYTARRTSGISDTQYF.

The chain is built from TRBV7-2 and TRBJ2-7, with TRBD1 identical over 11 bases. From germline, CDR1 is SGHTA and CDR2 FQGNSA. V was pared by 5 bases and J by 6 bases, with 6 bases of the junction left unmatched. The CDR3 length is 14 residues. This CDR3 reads CASSPGTGGIEQYF. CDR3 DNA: TGTGCCAGCAGCCCCGGGACAGGGGGGATCGAGCAGTACTTC.

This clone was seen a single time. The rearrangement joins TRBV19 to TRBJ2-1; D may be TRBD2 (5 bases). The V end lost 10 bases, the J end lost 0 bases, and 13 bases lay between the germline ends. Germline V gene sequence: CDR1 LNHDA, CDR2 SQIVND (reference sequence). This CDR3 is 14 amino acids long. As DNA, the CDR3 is TGTGCCACTGTTGACGGAGGCTCCTACAATGAGCAGTTCTTC. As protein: CATVDGGSYNEQFF. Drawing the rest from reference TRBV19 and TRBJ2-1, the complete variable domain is DGGITQSPKYLFRKEGQNVTLSCEQNLNHDAMYWYRQDPGQGLRLIYYSQIVNDFQKGDIAEGYSVSREKKESFPLTVTSAQKNPTAFYLCATVDGGSYNEQFFGPGTRLTVL.

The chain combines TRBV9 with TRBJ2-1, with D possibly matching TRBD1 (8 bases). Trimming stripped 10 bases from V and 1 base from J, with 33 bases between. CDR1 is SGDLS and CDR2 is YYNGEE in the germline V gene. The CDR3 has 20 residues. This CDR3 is CASSPSGTGLASGSYNEQFF. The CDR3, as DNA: TGTGCCTCCAGCCCCAGTGGGACAGGCCTAGCTAGCGGTTCCTACAATGAGCAGTTCTTC.

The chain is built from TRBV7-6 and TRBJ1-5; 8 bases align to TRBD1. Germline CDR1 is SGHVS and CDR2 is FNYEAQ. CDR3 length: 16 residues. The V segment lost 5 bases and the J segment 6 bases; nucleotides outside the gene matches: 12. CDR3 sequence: CASSRTPGQGGQPQHF. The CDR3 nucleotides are TGTGCCAGCAGCCGAACACCCGGACAGGGAGGTCAGCCCCAGCATTTT.

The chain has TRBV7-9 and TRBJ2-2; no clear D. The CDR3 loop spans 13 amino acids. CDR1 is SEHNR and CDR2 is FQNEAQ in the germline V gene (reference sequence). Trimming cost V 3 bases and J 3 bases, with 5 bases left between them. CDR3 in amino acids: CASSLAYTGELFF. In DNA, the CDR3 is TGTGCCAGCAGCTTGGCCTACACCGGGGAGCTGTTTTTT.

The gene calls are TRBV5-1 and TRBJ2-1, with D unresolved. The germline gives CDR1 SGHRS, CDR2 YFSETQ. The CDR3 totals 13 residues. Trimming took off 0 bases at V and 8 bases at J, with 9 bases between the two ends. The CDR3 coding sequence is TGCGCCAGCAGCTTGGAACCCGTAGATGAGCAGTTCTTC. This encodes CASSLEPVDEQFF.

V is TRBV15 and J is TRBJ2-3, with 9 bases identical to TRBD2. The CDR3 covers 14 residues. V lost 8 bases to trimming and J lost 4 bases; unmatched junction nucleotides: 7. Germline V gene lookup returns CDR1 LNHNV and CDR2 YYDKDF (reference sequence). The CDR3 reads CATEAGGYPDTQYF. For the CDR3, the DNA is TGTGCCACCGAGGCGGGAGGGTACCCAGATACGCAGTATTTT. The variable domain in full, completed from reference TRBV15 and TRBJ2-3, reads DAMVIQNPRYQVTQFGKPVTLSCSQTLNHNVMYWYQQKSSQAPKLLFHYYDKDFNNEADTPDNFQSRRPNTSFCFLDIRSPGLGDTAMYLCATEAGGYPDTQYFGPGTRLTVL.

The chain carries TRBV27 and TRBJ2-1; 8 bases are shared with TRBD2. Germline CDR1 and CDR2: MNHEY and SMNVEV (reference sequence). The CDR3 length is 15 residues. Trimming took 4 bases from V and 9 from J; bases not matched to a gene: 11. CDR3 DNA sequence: TGTGCCAGCAGTTCAGCGGGAGCGGGTGAGGGTGAGCAGTTCTTC. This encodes CASSSAGAGEGEQFF.

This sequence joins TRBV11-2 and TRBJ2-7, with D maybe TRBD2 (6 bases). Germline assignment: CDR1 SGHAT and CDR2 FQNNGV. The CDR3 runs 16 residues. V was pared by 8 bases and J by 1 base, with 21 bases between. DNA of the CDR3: TGTGCCAGCCATAAAGGTTGGGCTAGCGCGTCCTACGAGCAGTACTTC. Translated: CASHKGWASASYEQYF.

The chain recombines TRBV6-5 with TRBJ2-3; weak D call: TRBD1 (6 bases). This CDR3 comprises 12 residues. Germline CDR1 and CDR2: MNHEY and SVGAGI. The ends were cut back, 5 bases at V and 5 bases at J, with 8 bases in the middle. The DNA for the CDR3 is TGTGCCAGCAGTCTACAGGGAGATACGCAGTATTTT. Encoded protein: CASSLQGDTQYF.

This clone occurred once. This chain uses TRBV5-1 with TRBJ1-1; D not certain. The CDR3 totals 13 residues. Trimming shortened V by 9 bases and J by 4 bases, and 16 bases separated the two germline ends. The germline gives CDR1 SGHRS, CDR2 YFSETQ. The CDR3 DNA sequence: TGCGCCACCAGGATAGAGGGTATCACTGAAGCTTTCTTT. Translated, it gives CATRIEGITEAFF.

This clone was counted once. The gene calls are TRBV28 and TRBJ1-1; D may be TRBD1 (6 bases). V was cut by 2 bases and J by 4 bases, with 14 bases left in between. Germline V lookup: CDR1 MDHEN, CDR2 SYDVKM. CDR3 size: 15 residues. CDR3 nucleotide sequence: TGTGCCAGCAGTTTACCCCCGGGGGGCCCCACTGAAGCTTTCTTT. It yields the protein CASSLPPGGPTEAFF.

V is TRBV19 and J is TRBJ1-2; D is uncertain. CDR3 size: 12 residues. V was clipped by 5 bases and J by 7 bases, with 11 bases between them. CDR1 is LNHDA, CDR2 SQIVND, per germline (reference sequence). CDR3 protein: CASSLRGSGYTF. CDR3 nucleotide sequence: TGTGCCAGTAGTCTCCGGGGAAGTGGCTACACCTTC.

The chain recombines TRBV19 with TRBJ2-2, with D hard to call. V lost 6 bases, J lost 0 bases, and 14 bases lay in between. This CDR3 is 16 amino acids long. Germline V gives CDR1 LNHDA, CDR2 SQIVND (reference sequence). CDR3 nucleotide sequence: TGTGCCAGTAGGTCAGGTATAGTCGCGAACACCGGGGAGCTGTTTTTT. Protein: CASRSGIVANTGELFF. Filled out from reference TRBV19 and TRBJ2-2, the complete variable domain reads DGGITQSPKYLFRKEGQNVTLSCEQNLNHDAMYWYRQDPGQGLRLIYYSQIVNDFQKGDIAEGYSVSREKKESFPLTVTSAQKNPTAFYLCASRSGIVANTGELFFGEGSRLTVL.

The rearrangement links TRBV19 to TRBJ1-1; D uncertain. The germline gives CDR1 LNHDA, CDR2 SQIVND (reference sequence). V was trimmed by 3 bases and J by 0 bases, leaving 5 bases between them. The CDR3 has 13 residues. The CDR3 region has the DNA TGTGCCAGTAGTATGTCTGTGAACACTGAAGCTTTCTTT. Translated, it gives CASSMSVNTEAFF.

CDR3 in DNA: TGTGCCAGCAGCCCCGCCTACGAGCAGTACTTC. This sequence encodes CASSPAYEQYF. V usage is TRBV11-2 and J usage is TRBJ2-7; D is undetermined. The CDR3 sequence is 11 residues long. V shed 5 bases and J shed 2 bases, with 4 bases lying between them. Per germline, CDR1 SGHAT and CDR2 FQNNGV.

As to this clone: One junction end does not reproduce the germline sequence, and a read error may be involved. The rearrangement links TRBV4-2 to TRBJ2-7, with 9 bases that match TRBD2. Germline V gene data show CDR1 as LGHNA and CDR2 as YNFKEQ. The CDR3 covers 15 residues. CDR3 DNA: TGTGCCAGCAGACAAGTTGCGGGAGGGAAAGGGGAGCAGTACTTC. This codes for CASRQVAGGKGEQYF.

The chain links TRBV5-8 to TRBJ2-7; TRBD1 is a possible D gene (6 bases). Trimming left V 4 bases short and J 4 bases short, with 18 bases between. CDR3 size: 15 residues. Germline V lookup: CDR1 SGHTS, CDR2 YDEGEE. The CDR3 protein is CASSDRWPGPYEQYF. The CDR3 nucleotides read TGTGCCAGCAGCGACAGGTGGCCCGGGCCTTACGAGCAGTACTTC.

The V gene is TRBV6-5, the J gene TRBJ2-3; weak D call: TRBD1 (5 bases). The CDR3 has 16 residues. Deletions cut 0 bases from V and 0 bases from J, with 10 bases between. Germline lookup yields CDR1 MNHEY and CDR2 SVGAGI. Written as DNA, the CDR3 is TGTGCCAGCAGTTACTCGCAGGGATGGAGCACAGATACGCAGTATTTT. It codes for CASSYSQGWSTDTQYF.